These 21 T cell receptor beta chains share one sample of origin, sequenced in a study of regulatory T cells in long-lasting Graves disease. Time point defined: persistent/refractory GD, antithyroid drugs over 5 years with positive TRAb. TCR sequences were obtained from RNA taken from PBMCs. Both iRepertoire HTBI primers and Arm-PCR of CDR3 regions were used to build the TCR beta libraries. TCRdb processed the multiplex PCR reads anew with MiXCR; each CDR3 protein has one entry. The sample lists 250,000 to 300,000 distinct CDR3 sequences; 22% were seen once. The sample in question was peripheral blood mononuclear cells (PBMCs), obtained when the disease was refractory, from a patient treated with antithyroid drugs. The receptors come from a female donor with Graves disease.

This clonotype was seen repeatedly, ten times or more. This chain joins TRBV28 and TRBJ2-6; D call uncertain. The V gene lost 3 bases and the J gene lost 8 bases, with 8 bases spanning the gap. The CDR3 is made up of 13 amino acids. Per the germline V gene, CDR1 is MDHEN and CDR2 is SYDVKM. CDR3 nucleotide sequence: TGTGCCAGCAGTTTGGTGCATCCCAACGTCCTGACTTTC. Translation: CASSLVHPNVLTF.

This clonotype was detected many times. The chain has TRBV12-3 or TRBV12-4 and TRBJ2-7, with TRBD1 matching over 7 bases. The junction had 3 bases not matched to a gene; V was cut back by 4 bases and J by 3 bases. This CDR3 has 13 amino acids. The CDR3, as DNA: TGTGCCAGCAGTTGGGACAGCCACTACGAGCAGTACTTC. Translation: CASSWDSHYEQYF.

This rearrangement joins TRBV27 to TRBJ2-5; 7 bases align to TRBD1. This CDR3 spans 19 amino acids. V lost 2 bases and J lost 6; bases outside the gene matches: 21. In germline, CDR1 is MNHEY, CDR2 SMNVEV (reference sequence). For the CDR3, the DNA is TGTGCCAGCAGTTTACGTTCTCCTAGACTTCACATACAGGGGAAGACCCAGTACTTC. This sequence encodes CASSLRSPRLHIQGKTQYF.

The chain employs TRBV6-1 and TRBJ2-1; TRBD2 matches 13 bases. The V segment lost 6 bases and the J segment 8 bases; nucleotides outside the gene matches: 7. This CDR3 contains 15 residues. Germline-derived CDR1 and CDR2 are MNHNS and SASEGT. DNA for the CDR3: TGTGCCAGCAGGGCCCCGGGACTAGCGGGATATGAGCAGTTCTTC. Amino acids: CASRAPGLAGYEQFF.

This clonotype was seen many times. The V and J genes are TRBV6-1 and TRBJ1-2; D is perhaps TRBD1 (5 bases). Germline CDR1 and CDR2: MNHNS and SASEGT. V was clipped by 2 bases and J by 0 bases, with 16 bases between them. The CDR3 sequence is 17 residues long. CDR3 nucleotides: TGTGCCAGCAGTGAACACGGGACGGAGGGAGCTAACTATGGCTACACCTTC. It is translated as CASSEHGTEGANYGYTF.

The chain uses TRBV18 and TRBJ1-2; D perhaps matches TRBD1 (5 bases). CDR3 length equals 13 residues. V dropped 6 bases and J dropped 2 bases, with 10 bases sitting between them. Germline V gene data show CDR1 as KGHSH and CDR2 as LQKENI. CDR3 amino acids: CASSLRDNYGYTF. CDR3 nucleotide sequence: TGTGCCAGCTCCCTCCGGGACAACTATGGCTACACCTTC.

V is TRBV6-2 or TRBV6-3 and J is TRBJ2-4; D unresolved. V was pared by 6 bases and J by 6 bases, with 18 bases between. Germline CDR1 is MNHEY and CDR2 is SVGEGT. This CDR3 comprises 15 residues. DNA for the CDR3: TGTGCCAGCAGCCCCGACATGACGCCGACAAACATTCAGTACTTC. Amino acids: CASSPDMTPTNIQYF.

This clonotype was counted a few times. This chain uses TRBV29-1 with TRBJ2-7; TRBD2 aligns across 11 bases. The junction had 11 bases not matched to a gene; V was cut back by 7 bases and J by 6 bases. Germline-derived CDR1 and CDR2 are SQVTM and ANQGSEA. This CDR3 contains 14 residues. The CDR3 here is CSACTTSGMGEQYF. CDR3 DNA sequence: TGCAGCGCCTGTACGACTAGCGGGATGGGCGAGCAGTACTTC.

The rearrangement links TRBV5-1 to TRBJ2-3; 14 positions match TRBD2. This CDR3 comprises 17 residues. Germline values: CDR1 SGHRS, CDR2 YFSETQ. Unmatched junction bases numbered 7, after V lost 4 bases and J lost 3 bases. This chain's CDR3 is CASSAGLAGDLTDTQYF. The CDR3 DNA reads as TGCGCCAGCAGCGCGGGACTAGCGGGAGATTTGACAGATACGCAGTATTTT.

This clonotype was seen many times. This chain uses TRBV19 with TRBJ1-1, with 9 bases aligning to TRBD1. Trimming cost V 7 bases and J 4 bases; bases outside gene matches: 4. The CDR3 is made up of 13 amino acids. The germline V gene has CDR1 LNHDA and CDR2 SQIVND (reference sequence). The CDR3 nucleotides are TGTGCCAGTATCGGACAGGGGAGCACTGAAGCTTTCTTT. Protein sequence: CASIGQGSTEAFF.

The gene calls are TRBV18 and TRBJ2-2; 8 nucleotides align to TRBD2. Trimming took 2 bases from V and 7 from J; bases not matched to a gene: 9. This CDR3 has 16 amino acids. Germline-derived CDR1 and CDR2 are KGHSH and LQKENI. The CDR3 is CASSPTKRELIGELFF. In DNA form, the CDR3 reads TGTGCCAGCTCACCAACAAAGCGGGAGTTAATCGGGGAGCTGTTTTTT. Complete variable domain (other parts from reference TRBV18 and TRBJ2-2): NAGVMQNPRHLVRRRGQEARLRCSPMKGHSHVYWYRQLPEEGLKFMVYLQKENIIDESGMPKERFSAEFPKEGPSILRIQQVVRGDSAAYFCASSPTKRELIGELFFGEGSRLTVL.

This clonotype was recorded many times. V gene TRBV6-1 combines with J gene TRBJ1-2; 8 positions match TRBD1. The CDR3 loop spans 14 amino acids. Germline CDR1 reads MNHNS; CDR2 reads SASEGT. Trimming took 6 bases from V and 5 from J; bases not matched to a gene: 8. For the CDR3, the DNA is TGTGCCAGCAGAACGGGACAGGAACTTTATGGCTACACCTTC. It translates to CASRTGQELYGYTF.

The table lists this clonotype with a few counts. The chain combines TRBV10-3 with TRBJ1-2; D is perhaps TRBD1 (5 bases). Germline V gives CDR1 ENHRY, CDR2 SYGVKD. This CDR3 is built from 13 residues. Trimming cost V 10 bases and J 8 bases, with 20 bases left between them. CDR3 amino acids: CATLPQGEGGYTF. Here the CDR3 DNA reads TGTGCCACCCTTCCCCAGGGTGAAGGAGGCTACACCTTC.

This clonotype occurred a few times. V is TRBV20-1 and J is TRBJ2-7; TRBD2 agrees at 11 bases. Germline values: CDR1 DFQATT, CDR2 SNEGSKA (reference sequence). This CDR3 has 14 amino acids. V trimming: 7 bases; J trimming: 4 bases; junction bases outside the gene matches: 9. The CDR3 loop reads CSVPASGRRYEQYF. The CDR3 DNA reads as TGCAGTGTCCCAGCTAGCGGGAGGAGGTACGAGCAGTACTTC.

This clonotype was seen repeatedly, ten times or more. The CDR3 loop reads CASGRQGTGELFF. CDR3 sequence (DNA): TGTGCCAGCGGCAGACAGGGAACCGGGGAGCTGTTTTTT. The rearrangement joins TRBV2 to TRBJ2-2; 7 bases are shared with TRBD1. The CDR3 has 13 residues. Per the germline V gene, CDR1 is SNHLY and CDR2 is FYNNEI. Losses at the gene ends were 8 bases for V and 5 bases for J; bases not matched to a gene: 5. Combining the CDR3 with reference TRBV2 and TRBJ2-2 gives the whole variable domain EPEVTQTPSHQVTQMGQEVILRCVPISNHLYFYWYRQILGQKVEFLVSFYNNEISEKSEIFDDQFSVERPDGSNFTLKIRSTKLEDSAMYFCASGRQGTGELFFGEGSRLTVL.

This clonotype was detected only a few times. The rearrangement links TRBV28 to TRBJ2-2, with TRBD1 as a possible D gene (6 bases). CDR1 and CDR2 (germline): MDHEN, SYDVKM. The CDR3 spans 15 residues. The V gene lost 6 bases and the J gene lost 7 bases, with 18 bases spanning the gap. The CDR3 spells CASRGIQGTRGELFF. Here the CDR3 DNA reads TGTGCCAGCAGAGGGATACAGGGAACTCGCGGGGAGCTGTTTTTT. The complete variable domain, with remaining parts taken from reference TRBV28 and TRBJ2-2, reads DVKVTQSSRYLVKRTGEKVFLECVQDMDHENMFWYRQDPGLGLRLIYFSYDVKMKEKGDIPEGYSVSREKKERFSLILESASTNQTSMYLCASRGIQGTRGELFFGEGSRLTVL.

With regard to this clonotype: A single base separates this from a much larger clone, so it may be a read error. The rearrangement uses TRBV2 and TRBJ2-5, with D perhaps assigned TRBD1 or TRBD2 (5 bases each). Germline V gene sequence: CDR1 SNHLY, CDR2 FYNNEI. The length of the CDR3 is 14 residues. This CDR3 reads CTSSPSGTGETQYF. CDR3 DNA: TGTACCAGCAGCCCTTCGGGGACGGGAGAGACCCAGTACTTC.

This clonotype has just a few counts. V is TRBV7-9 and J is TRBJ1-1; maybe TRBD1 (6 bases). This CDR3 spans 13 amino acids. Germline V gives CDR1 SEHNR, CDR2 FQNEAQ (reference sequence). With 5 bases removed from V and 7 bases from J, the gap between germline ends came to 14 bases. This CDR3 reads CASSPRDNNEAFF. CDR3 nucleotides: TGTGCCAGCAGCCCCCGGGACAATAATGAAGCTTTCTTT.

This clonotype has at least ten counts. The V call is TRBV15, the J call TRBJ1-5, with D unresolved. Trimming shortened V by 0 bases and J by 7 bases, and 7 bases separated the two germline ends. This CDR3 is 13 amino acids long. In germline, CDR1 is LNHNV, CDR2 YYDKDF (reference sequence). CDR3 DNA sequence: TGTGCCACCAGCAGAGATCTCCTCCAGCCCCAGCATTTT. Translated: CATSRDLLQPQHF.

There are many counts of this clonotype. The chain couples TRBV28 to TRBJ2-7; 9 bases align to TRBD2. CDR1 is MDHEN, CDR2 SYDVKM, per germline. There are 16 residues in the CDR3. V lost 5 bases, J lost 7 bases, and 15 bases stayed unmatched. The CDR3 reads CASSTPRTSALQEQYF. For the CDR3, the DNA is TGTGCCAGCAGTACCCCCCGGACTAGCGCCCTTCAGGAGCAGTACTTC. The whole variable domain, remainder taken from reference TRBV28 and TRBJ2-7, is DVKVTQSSRYLVKRTGEKVFLECVQDMDHENMFWYRQDPGLGLRLIYFSYDVKMKEKGDIPEGYSVSREKKERFSLILESASTNQTSMYLCASSTPRTSALQEQYFGPGTRLTVT.

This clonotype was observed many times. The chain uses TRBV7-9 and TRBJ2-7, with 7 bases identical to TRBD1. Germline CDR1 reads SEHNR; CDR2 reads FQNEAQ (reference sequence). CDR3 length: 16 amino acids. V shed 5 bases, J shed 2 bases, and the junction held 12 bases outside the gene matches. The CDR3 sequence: CASSRTTDRITYEQYF. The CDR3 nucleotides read TGTGCCAGCAGCCGTACCACGGACAGGATCACCTACGAGCAGTACTTC.